This T cell receptor beta chain was obtained from a study of identical twins. Regarding the study as a whole: Zero-insertion results could be subject to partial confounding by invariant MAIT and iNKT cells.

TCRdb recomputed calls from the 5' RACE reads with MiXCR, one row per CDR3 protein. This table holds 1.5 million to 2 million distinct CDR3 sequences, about 30% found once. Germline-derived CDR1 and CDR2 are MGHRA and YSYEKL. The CDR3 covers 15 residues. Trimming removed 1 base at V and 5 bases at J, with 14 bases between. Note on this clonotype: Its antigen is as yet unknown.

The receptor comes from a newborn girl in good health. The chain is built from TRBV4-1 and TRBJ1-1; D possibly corresponds to TRBD1 (6 bases). The material sequenced was cord blood. CDR3 sequence: CASSQGVGGRTEAFF. The CDR3 DNA reads TGCGCCAGCAGCCAAGGGGTAGGGGGAAGAACTGAAGCTTTCTTT.